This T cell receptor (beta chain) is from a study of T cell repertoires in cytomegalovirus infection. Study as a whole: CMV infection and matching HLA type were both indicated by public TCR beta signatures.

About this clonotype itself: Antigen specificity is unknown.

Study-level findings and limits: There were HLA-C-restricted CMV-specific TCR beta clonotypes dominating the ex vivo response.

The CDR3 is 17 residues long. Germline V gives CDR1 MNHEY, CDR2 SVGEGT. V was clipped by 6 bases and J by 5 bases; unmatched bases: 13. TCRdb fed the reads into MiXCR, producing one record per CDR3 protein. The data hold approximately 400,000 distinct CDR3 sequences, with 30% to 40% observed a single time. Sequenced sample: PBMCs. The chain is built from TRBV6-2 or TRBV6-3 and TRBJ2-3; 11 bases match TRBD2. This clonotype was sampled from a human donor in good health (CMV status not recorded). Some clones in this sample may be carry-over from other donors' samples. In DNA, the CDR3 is TGTGCCAGCAGGCACCTGCCGGGACTAGCGGTGGAAGATACGCAGTATTTT. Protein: CASRHLPGLAVEDTQYF.